This TCR beta chain was sequenced during a study of cytomegalovirus exposure and HLA in healthy donors. Researchers ran the PCR with 60 Vbeta and 13 Jbeta primers. Repertoires were generated with immunoSEQ multiplex PCR, while TCRdb's copy carries only in-frame clones and drops some. Here the sample spans roughly 200,000 clones, about 77% being singletons. Germline V gene lookup returns CDR1 LGHNA and CDR2 YNFKEQ. The CDR3 loop spans 14 amino acids. V lost 1 base to trimming and J lost 3 bases; unmatched junction nucleotides: 2. Notes on this clone: Its antigen is unidentified.

General study findings and limits: Excluded were some V segments that proved indistinguishable, including TRBV6-2 and TRBV6-3. The study labeled 164 TCR beta chains cytomegalovirus-associated.

The chain has TRBV4-2 and TRBJ1-1; 7 positions match TRBD1. Source material: PBMCs. The receptor was derived from a woman in her thirties in good health and CMV-seronegative. CDR3 nucleotides: TGTGCCAGCAGCCAAGGAGACAGGGACACTGAAGCTTTCTTT. Translating it yields CASSQGDRDTEAFF.